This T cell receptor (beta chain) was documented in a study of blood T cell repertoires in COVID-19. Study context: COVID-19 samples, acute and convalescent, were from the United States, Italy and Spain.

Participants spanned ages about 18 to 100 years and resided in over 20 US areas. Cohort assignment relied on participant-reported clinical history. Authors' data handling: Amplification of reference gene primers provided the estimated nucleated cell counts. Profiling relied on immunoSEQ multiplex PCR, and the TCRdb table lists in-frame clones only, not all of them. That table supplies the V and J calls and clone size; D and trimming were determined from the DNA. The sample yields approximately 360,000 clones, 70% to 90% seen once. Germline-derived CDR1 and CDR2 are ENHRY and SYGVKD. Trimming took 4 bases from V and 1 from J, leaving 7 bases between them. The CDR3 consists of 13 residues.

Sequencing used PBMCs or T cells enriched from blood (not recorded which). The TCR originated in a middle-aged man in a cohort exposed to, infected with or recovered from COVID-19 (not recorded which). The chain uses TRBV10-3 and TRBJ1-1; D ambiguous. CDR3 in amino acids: CAISARSNTEAFF. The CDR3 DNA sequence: TGTGCCATCAGTGCCAGGTCGAACACTGAAGCTTTCTTT.